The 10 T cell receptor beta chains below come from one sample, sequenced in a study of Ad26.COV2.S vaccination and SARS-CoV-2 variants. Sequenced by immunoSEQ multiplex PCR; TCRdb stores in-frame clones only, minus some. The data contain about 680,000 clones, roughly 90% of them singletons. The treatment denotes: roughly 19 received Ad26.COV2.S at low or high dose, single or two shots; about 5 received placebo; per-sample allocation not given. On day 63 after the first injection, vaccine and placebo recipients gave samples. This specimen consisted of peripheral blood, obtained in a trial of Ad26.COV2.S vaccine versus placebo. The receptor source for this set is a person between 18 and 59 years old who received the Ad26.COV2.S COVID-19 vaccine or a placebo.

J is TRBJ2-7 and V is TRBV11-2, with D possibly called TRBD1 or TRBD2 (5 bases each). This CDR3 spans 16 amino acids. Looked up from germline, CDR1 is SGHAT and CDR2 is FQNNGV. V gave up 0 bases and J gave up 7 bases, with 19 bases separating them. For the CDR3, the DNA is TGTGCCAGCAGCTTAGATGCGGGCAGGCTATGGGGGGAGCAGTACTTC. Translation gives CASSLDAGRLWGEQYF.

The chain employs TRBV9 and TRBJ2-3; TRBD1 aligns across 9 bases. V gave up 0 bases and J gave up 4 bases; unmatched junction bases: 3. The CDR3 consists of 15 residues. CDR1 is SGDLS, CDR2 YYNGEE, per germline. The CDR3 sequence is CASSVAGTGPDTQYF. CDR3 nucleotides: TGTGCCAGCAGCGTAGCTGGGACAGGGCCAGATACGCAGTATTTT.

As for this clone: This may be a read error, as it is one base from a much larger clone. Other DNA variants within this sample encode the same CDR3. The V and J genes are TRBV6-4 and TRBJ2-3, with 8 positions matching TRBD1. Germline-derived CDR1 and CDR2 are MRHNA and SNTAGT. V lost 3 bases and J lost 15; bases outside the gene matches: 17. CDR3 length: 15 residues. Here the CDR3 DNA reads TGTGCCAGCAGTGAAGGGACAGGTTTGCAATTACGGCAATATTTT. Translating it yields CASSEGTGLQLRQYF.

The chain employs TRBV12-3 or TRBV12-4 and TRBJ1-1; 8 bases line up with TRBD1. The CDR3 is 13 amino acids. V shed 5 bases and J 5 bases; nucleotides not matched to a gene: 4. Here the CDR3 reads CASSTGQVTEAFF. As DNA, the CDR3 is TGTGCCAGCAGTACGGGACAGGTAACTGAAGCTTTCTTT.

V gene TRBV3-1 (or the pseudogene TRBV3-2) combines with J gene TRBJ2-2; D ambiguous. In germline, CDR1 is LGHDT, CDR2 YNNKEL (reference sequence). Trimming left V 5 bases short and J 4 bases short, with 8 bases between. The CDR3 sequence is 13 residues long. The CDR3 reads CASSGFSTGELFF. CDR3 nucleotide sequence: TGTGCCAGCAGCGGGTTTTCCACCGGGGAGCTGTTTTTT.

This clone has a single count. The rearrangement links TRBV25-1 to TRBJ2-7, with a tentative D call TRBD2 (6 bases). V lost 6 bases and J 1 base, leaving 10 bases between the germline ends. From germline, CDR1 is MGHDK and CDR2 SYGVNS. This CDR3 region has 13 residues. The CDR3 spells CASSSGSSYEQYF. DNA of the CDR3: TGTGCCAGCAGCTCCGGGAGTTCCTACGAGCAGTACTTC.

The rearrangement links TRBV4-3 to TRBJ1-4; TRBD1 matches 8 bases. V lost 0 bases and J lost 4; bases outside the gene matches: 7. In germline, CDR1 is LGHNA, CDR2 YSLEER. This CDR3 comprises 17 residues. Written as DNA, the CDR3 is TGCGCCAGCAGCCAAGACCACAGGGGGGACGGTAATGAAAAACTGTTTTTT. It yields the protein CASSQDHRGDGNEKLFF.

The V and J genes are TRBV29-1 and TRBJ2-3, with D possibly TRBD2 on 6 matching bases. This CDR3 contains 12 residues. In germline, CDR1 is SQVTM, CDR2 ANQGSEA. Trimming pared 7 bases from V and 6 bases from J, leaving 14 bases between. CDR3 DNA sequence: TGCAGCGGAGCTGGGACTTCGGATACGCAGTATTTT. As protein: CSGAGTSDTQYF.

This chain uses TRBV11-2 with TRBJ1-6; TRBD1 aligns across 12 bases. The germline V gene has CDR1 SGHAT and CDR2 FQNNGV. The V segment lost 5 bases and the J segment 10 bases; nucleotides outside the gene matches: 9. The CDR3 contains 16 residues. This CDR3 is CASSPPGQGAKSPLHF. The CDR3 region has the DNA TGTGCCAGCAGCCCCCCGGGACAGGGGGCGAAATCACCCCTCCACTTT.

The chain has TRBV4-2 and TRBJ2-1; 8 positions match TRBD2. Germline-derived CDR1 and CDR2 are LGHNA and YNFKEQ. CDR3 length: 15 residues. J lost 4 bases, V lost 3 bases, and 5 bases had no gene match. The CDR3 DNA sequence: TGTGCCAGCAGCCAGGGTAGCGGGATATACAATGAGCAGTTCTTC. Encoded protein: CASSQGSGIYNEQFF.